This T cell receptor (beta chain) was recorded in a study of blood T cell repertoires in COVID-19 (TCRdb year 2020). With respect to the entire study: Samples covering the acute and convalescent phases of COVID-19 were provided by collaborators in the United States, Italy and Spain. The material from the prospective study consisted of cDNA or gDNA derived from T cells, B-cell-depleted T cells, or PBMCs. Subjects who had been exposed to COVID-19, were actively infected with it, or had recovered from it provided the deeply sampled blood TCRbeta repertoires that made up the dataset. A freely available public database, intended as a resource for researchers studying the immune response to SARS-CoV-2, is where the repertoires were released. The samples were drawn from the first 160 participants of the ongoing ImmuneRACE study and from 1,254 subjects provided by 6 global collaborators. The sample metadata nearly always contained a de-identified subject ID, COVID-19 status, age in years and sex. Where available, HLA class I and class II types were taken from metadata supplied by the sample provider and were not determined by assay-based typing. What the study reported, not specific to this receptor: Clinical and demographic metadata were provided uncurated, with the amount varying by source and participant.

The immunoSEQ Assay, a bias-controlled multiplex PCR, was used to amplify TCRbeta CDR3 regions from genomic DNA. The original pipeline was this. The number of nucleated cells in each sample was estimated from the amplification of reference gene primers within the assay. Sequence reads were collapsed and filtered to measure the absolute abundance of every unique TCRbeta CDR3 rearrangement. For each sample, productive Simpson clonality was calculated by taking the square root of Simpson's diversity index across productive rearrangements. TCRdb mirrors the immuneACCESS table, restricted to in-frame sequences. Some clones are absent from its copies; in checked studies, under half trace to an unresolved V gene, and the reason for the others is unknown. V and J calls and clone size are copied from that table; D and trimming were computed from the DNA. Here the sample has 25,000 to 30,000 clones; 80% to 90% occur a single time. 7.7% of the sample belongs to the ten largest clones.

Concerning this clone itself: Its antigen has not been determined. The junction departs from the called germline gene at one end, perhaps through a read error.

CDR1 and CDR2 (SGDLS, YYNGEE) derive from the germline V gene. There are 17 amino acids in the CDR3, from cysteine to phenylalanine inclusive. The DNA shown is the 51-base CDR3, in frame from base 1. Whole blood was collected in K2EDTA tubes by collaborating institutions according to the institutions' own protocols. For TCRbeta analysis, collaborators shipped samples in one of three forms: frozen whole blood, isolated PBMCs, or DNA extracted from either of those sample types. Here the chain combines TRBV9 and TRBJ2-1, with 7 bases in between that match TRBD2. Sequenced sample: peripheral blood. The sequence was obtained from a woman aged 45-59 years with active COVID-19. Read as DNA, the sequence is TGTGCCAGCAGCGTAGCCCCAAGTGGGAGGGCCTACGATGAGCAGTTCTTC. This is translated as CASSVAPSGRAYDEQFF.